This T cell receptor beta chain was observed in a study of blood T cell repertoires in COVID-19 (dated by TCRdb to the early 2020s). About the investigation overall: Samples from collaborators originated in the United States, Italy and Spain and spanned both the acute and convalescent phases of COVID-19. The sample metadata nearly always contained a de-identified subject ID, COVID-19 status, age in years and sex. Where HLA class I and class II types were available, the types were taken from metadata supplied by the sample provider, not from assay-based typing. The repertoires were released in a freely available public database intended as a resource for research on the immune response to SARS-CoV-2. Samples came from the ongoing ImmuneRACE study (first 160 participants) plus 1,254 subjects from 6 global collaborators. The prospective study material was composed of cDNA or gDNA derived from T cells, B-cell-depleted T cells, or PBMCs. The dataset comprised deeply sampled blood TCRbeta repertoires from subjects exposed to, actively infected with, or recovered from COVID-19. The investigation overall reported the following: The amount of clinical and demographic metadata varied by source and participant and was provided uncurated.

TCRbeta CDR3 regions were amplified from genomic DNA by means of the immunoSEQ Assay, a bias-controlled multiplex PCR. As for the authors' bioinformatics: The number of nucleated cells in each sample was estimated from the amplification of reference gene primers within the assay. To quantify the absolute abundance of each unique TCRbeta CDR3 rearrangement, sequence reads were collapsed and filtered. For each sample, productive Simpson clonality was calculated as the square root of Simpson's diversity index across productive rearrangements. The table comes from immuneACCESS by way of TCRdb, which keeps in-frame sequences with V and J called. Part of the clones is missing from these tables; in studies checked, under half for an unresolved V gene and the rest for unknown reasons. The V and J calls and clone size are taken from that table; D and trimming were inferred from the DNA. Within this sample are fewer than 90,000 clones, with around 96% of them counted one time only. Of the sample, around 4.7% is held by the ten largest clones.

Counted from cysteine to phenylalanine, this CDR3 has 18 amino acids. Only the CDR3 region is kept as DNA, spanning 54 bases read in frame from base 1. V is pruned by 1 base and J by 0 bases, leaving 8 bases of the junction without a gene match. CDR1 LGHDT and CDR2 YNNKEL are derived from the germline V gene (reference sequence). In regard to this clone: The target of this receptor is not known. Base qualities were left out, and no much larger clone turns up one base away.

Collaborating institutions collected whole blood in K2EDTA tubes following their own protocols. Collaborator samples were shipped for TCRbeta analysis as frozen whole blood, isolated PBMCs, or DNA extracted from either sample type. Sequenced: peripheral blood. This TCR was recovered from a human donor with active COVID-19. The donor label of this sample is uncertain. The sequence is built from TRBV3-1 (or the pseudogene TRBV3-2) and TRBJ2-7; TRBD2 aligns with 11 central bases. The DNA reads TGTGCCAGCAGCCAAGCGGGTAGCGGGAGGGCCAGCTCCTACGAGCAGTACTTC. Its protein product is CASSQAGSGRASSYEQYF.